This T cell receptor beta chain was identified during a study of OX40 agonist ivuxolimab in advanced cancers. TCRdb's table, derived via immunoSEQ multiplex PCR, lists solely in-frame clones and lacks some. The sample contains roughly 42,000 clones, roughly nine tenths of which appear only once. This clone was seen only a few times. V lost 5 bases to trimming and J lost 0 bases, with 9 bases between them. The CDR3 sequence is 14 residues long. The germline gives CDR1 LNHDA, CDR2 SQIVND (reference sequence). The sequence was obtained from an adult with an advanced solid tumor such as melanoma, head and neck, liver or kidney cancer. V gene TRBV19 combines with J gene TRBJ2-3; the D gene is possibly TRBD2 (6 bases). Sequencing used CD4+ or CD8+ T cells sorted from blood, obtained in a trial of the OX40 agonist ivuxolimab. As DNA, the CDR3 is TGTGCCAGTAGTGACCGGGGGAGCACAGATACGCAGTATTTT. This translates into CASSDRGSTDTQYF.